The 31 T cell receptor beta chains in this list originate from one sample, sequenced in a study of post-analysis software for immune sequencing data. The study's findings and limits: In patients, TRBV5-6, TRBV5-1 and TRBV20-1 belonged to several TRBV segments found more frequently than in controls.

These TCRs' antigens remain unknown. TCR beta cDNA libraries included unique molecular identifiers. TCRdb fed the PCR reads into MiXCR, producing one record per CDR3 protein. The repertoire consists of roughly 730,000 distinct CDR3 sequences, with 30% occurring once and the leading ten covering 0.5% to 0.6%. The sequenced material came from blood. Source of these receptors: a girl aged 10-17 years with multiple sclerosis.

V is TRBV5-1 and J is TRBJ1-1; 8 bases align to TRBD1. The germline V gene has CDR1 SGHRS and CDR2 YFSETQ. Trimming at V came to 4 bases and at J to 6 bases, leaving 8 bases not matched to a gene. The CDR3 is made up of 14 amino acids. CDR3 DNA: TGCGCCAGCAGCACCAGGACAGGGCAGGCTGAAGCTTTCTTT. This gives the protein CASSTRTGQAEAFF.

The V gene is TRBV5-1, the J gene TRBJ2-7; possibly TRBD1 for D (5 bases). The V end was cut by 7 bases, the J end by 3 bases, with 14 bases between. Germline V CDR1 and CDR2: SGHRS, YFSETQ. The CDR3 loop spans 13 amino acids. The CDR3 sequence: CASRDRSNYEQYF. CDR3 in DNA: TGCGCCAGCCGCGACAGAAGTAACTACGAGCAGTACTTC.

The chain uses TRBV4-1 and TRBJ2-7, with no clear D. The ends were cut back, 1 base at V and 3 bases at J, with 10 bases in the middle. Germline CDR1 reads MGHRA; CDR2 reads YSYEKL. The CDR3 spans 14 residues. In DNA form, the CDR3 reads TGCGCCAGCAGCCAAGCTCATGGAGACTACGAGCAGTACTTC. Its translation: CASSQAHGDYEQYF.

This clonotype was seen more than once but under ten times. The CDR3 reads CASTPGHPQETQYF. The CDR3 nucleotides read TGTGCCAGCACTCCAGGGCATCCCCAAGAGACCCAGTACTTC. The rearrangement joins TRBV2 to TRBJ2-5; possibly TRBD1 for D (5 bases). Per germline, CDR1 SNHLY and CDR2 FYNNEI. This CDR3 has 14 amino acids. Trimming took off 7 bases at V and 1 base at J, with 13 bases between the two ends.

The rearrangement links TRBV18 to TRBJ1-2; 7 nucleotides line up with TRBD1. The V gene end was trimmed by 3 bases and the J gene end by 3 bases; junction bases not matched to a gene: 4. This CDR3 contains 14 residues. Germline CDR1 and CDR2: KGHSH and LQKENI. DNA of the CDR3: TGTGCCAGCTCACCGGAAACAGGGGACTATGGCTACACCTTC. Residues: CASSPETGDYGYTF.

V gene TRBV10-3 combines with J gene TRBJ1-5; unclear D gene. This CDR3 region has 14 residues. Trimming left V 4 bases short and J 1 base short, with 8 bases between. The V gene's germline CDR1 is ENHRY and CDR2 SYGVKD. Written as DNA, the CDR3 is TGTGCCATCAGTGGCGGGGTCAGCAATCAGCCCCAGCATTTT. Amino acid sequence: CAISGGVSNQPQHF.

Concerning this clonotype itself: One end of the junction varies from germline; a read error may be responsible. The chain employs TRBV11-2 and TRBJ1-2; 7 bases align to TRBD1. The CDR3 sequence is 12 residues long. Per germline, CDR1 SGHAT and CDR2 FQNNGV. CDR3 amino acids: CASRTGNYGCTF. CDR3 nucleotides: TGTGCCAGCAGGACAGGGAACTATGGCTGCACCTTC.

The rearrangement links TRBV6-6 to TRBJ1-2; D unclear. The CDR3 has 14 residues. The germline V gene has CDR1 MNHNY and CDR2 SVGAGI (reference sequence). The ends were cut back, 7 bases at V and 6 bases at J, with 18 bases in the middle. The CDR3 bases are TGTGCCAGCATTCCCGGTCGGGTCGCCGATGGCTACACCTTC. It encodes CASIPGRVADGYTF.

This sequence joins TRBV27 and TRBJ1-1; the D is unclear. The length of the CDR3 is 14 residues. V dropped 7 bases and J dropped 0 bases, with 12 bases sitting between them. Germline V lookup: CDR1 MNHEY, CDR2 SMNVEV (reference sequence). CDR3: CASIAVGMNTEAFF. CDR3 nucleotide sequence: TGTGCCAGCATCGCGGTCGGGATGAACACTGAAGCTTTCTTT.

The rearrangement uses TRBV7-8 and TRBJ2-6, with 11 nucleotides matching TRBD2. Germline loops: CDR1 SGHVS, CDR2 FQNEAQ. This CDR3 is built from 17 residues. J gave up 1 base and V 5 bases, and 4 bases lay outside the gene matches. The CDR3 DNA is TGTGCCAGCAGCATCGGGACTAGCGGATCTGGGGCCAACGTCCTGACTTTC. Translation: CASSIGTSGSGANVLTF.

This clonotype was observed many times. The DNA for the CDR3 is TGTGCCAGCAGTTACTCGTATCAGGGCCCAGATACGCAGTATTTT. Translating gives CASSYSYQGPDTQYF. This chain links TRBV6-5 with TRBJ2-3; TRBD1 might be the D (5 bases). The CDR3 loop spans 15 amino acids. Germline V gene lookup returns CDR1 MNHEY and CDR2 SVGAGI. V shed 0 bases and J shed 4 bases, with 11 bases lying between them.

Comment on this clonotype: Relative to the germline gene, one junction end is altered; a read error may explain this. V is TRBV5-1 and J is TRBJ1-4, with TRBD1 as a possible D gene (5 bases). CDR1 SGHRS and CDR2 YFSETQ come from the germline V gene. The CDR3 consists of 14 residues. CDR3 nucleotides: TGCGCCAGCAGCCCGAGGGGAGCTAATGAAAAACGGTTTTTT. As protein: CASSPRGANEKRFF. Complete variable domain (other parts from reference TRBV5-1 and TRBJ1-4): KAGVTQTPRYLIKTRGQQVTLSCSPISGHRSVSWYQQTPGQGLQFLFEYFSETQRNKGNFPGRFSGRQFSNSRSEMNVSTLELGDSALYLCASSPRGANEKRFFGSGTQLSVL.

This clonotype appeared many times. CDR3 sequence reads: CSVSGTGTSYEQYF. DNA for the CDR3: TGCAGCGTATCCGGGACAGGGACTTCCTACGAGCAGTACTTC. The chain carries TRBV29-1 and TRBJ2-7; TRBD1 matches 9 bases. V was pared by 6 bases and J by 1 base, with 7 bases of the junction left unmatched. The CDR3 sequence is 14 residues long. Germline values: CDR1 SQVTM, CDR2 ANQGSEA.

The chain couples TRBV21-1 to TRBJ1-2; the table names TRBD1, a call not compared with the DNA. TRBV21-1 is reported as a pseudogene. This CDR3 has 14 residues. The DNA of the CDR3 is TGTGCCAGCAGCAAAGCGAAGGGGTGTCATGGCTACACCTTC. The encoded protein is CASSKAKGCHGYTF.

This clonotype was seen only a few times. The chain joins TRBV6-4 to TRBJ2-6; possible D gene TRBD1, 5 bases. The CDR3 consists of 16 residues. The germline V gene encodes CDR1 MRHNA and CDR2 SNTAGT. The V gene lost 0 bases and the J gene lost 4 bases, with 10 bases spanning the gap. The CDR3 protein is CASSDSSRAGANVLTF. CDR3 nucleotides: TGTGCCAGCAGTGACTCGAGCAGGGCCGGGGCCAACGTCCTGACTTTC.

The chain carries TRBV6-2 or TRBV6-3 and TRBJ1-2; D perhaps matches TRBD1 (6 bases). Germline V gives CDR1 MNHEY, CDR2 SVGEGT. Trimming stripped 6 bases from V and 8 bases from J, with 13 bases between. The CDR3 consists of 12 residues. Here the CDR3 reads CASSTSGVGYTF. The DNA for the CDR3 is TGTGCCAGCAGCACCTCAGGGGTCGGCTACACCTTC.

In this sample, this clonotype turned up once. This rearrangement joins TRBV12-3 or TRBV12-4 to TRBJ1-2; a weak D match, TRBD1 (6 bases). Trimming took off 5 bases at V and 0 bases at J, with 7 bases between the two ends. The CDR3 is made up of 13 amino acids. CDR3 DNA sequence: TGTGCCAGCAGTACAGGGACTAACTATGGCTACACCTTC. Translated: CASSTGTNYGYTF.

This clonotype was picked up a small number of times. The chain uses TRBV6-6 and TRBJ2-6, with D tentatively TRBD1 or TRBD2 (6 bases each). Trimming cost V 6 bases and J 3 bases, with 15 bases left between them. Per the germline V gene, CDR1 is MNHNY and CDR2 is SVGAGI (reference sequence). The CDR3 sequence is 16 residues long. As DNA, the CDR3 is TGTGCCAGCAGACCGGCCGGGGGCAATGGGGCCAACGTCCTGACTTTC. The encoded protein is CASRPAGGNGANVLTF.

The J gene is TRBJ2-5, the V gene TRBV11-2; either TRBD1 or TRBD2 may fit D (6 bases each). The CDR3 spans 15 residues. Trimming stripped 5 bases from V and 0 bases from J, with 13 bases between. From germline, CDR1 is SGHAT and CDR2 FQNNGV. The CDR3 here is CASSRGVTYQETQYF. The CDR3 coding sequence is TGTGCCAGCAGCAGGGGGGTGACTTACCAAGAGACCCAGTACTTC. The full variable domain, with the rest looked up from reference TRBV11-2 and TRBJ2-5, is EAGVAQSPRYKIIEKRQSVAFWCNPISGHATLYWYQQILGQGPKLLIQFQNNGVVDDSQLPKDRFSAERLKGVDSTLKIQPAKLEDSAVYLCASSRGVTYQETQYFGPGTRLLVL.

The chain employs TRBV9 and TRBJ2-1; unclear D gene. The CDR3 is 13 residues long. The V end was cut by 0 bases, the J end by 7 bases, with 8 bases between. Germline-derived CDR1 and CDR2 are SGDLS and YYNGEE. The CDR3: CASSVGLRNEQFF. In nucleotides, the CDR3 is TGTGCCAGCAGCGTAGGTTTAAGGAATGAGCAGTTCTTC.

The sample holds many counts of this clonotype. The chain recombines TRBV20-1 with TRBJ2-7; TRBD1 matches 10 bases. The CDR3 is 15 amino acids. The V and J ends lost 0 bases and 6 bases, in that order; junction bases with no gene match: 8. Germline V CDR1 and CDR2: DFQATT, SNEGSKA (reference sequence). The CDR3 protein is CSARDHGRDRGEQYF. CDR3 bases: TGCAGTGCTAGAGATCATGGGAGGGACAGGGGCGAGCAGTACTTC.

The V call is TRBV20-1, the J call TRBJ1-2, with no clear D. Trimming left V 3 bases short and J 5 bases short, with 10 bases between. The length of the CDR3 is 12 residues. Germline-derived CDR1 and CDR2 are DFQATT and SNEGSKA (reference sequence). This CDR3 is CSASSRTYGYTF. CDR3 nucleotide sequence: TGCAGTGCTAGTAGCCGGACTTATGGCTACACCTTC.

The CDR3 DNA sequence: TGCGCCAGCAGCCAAGACGCGACAGGGGTGGAGACCCAGTACTTC. Translating gives CASSQDATGVETQYF. The genes are TRBV4-1 and TRBJ2-5; TRBD1 agrees at 8 bases. V gave up 0 bases and J gave up 5 bases; unmatched junction bases: 5. Germline assignment: CDR1 MGHRA and CDR2 YSYEKL. The CDR3 spans 15 residues.

This clonotype was seen only a few times. The chain links TRBV5-1 to TRBJ1-2; D ambiguous. Between the trimmed V and J ends, which lost 0 bases and 8 bases, there was a span of 8 bases. The CDR3 covers 12 residues. CDR1 and CDR2 (germline): SGHRS, YFSETQ. The CDR3 is CASSLEPPGYTF. CDR3 DNA sequence: TGCGCCAGCAGCTTGGAGCCACCCGGCTACACCTTC.

This chain links TRBV29-1 with TRBJ1-1; D not certain. The germline V gene has CDR1 SQVTM and CDR2 ANQGSEA. V gave up 0 bases and J gave up 6 bases, with 11 bases separating them. CDR3 length: 13 residues. The DNA of the CDR3 is TGCAGCGTTGAAGACTACCGTGGAGCTGAAGCTTTCTTT. It is translated as CSVEDYRGAEAFF.

The chain has TRBV29-1 and TRBJ2-1; no clear D. The CDR3 totals 13 residues. Germline V lookup: CDR1 SQVTM, CDR2 ANQGSEA. Between the trimmed V and J ends, which lost 6 bases and 3 bases, there was a span of 12 bases. The CDR3 is CSVHDLSYNEQFF. The CDR3 DNA is TGCAGCGTACACGATTTAAGCTACAATGAGCAGTTCTTC.

This clonotype was seen a handful of times. This chain joins TRBV12-3 or TRBV12-4 and TRBJ1-5; D ambiguous. The CDR3 is 16 amino acids. Trimming cost V 3 bases and J 1 base, with 13 bases left between them. Here the CDR3 reads CASSFGGVRSNQPQHF. DNA for the CDR3: TGTGCCAGCAGTTTCGGTGGTGTCCGGAGCAATCAGCCCCAGCATTTT.

J is TRBJ2-1 and V is TRBV2; 7 positions agree with TRBD2. The CDR3 is 16 residues long. In germline, CDR1 is SNHLY, CDR2 FYNNEI. Unmatched junction bases numbered 14, after V lost 6 bases and J lost 6 bases. The CDR3 is CASSREGGFVGNEQFF. DNA of the CDR3: TGTGCCAGCAGCAGGGAGGGCGGATTCGTGGGCAATGAGCAGTTCTTC.

The chain recombines TRBV29-1 with TRBJ1-4; weak D call: TRBD1 (5 bases). Looked up from germline, CDR1 is SQVTM and CDR2 is ANQGSEA. The CDR3 is 13 amino acids. V was cut by 7 bases and J by 8 bases, with 17 bases left in between. CDR3 DNA sequence: TGCAGCGCAGACAAGGGGTCGGGGGAAAAACTGTTTTTT. Amino acid sequence: CSADKGSGEKLFF.

This clonotype was detected only a few times. The chain links TRBV5-1 to TRBJ1-1; D not resolved. Trimming left V 1 base short and J 0 bases short, with 10 bases between. The CDR3 contains 15 residues. The germline gives CDR1 SGHRS, CDR2 YFSETQ. The CDR3 sequence is CASSLKLGLNTEAFF. In DNA form, the CDR3 reads TGCGCCAGCAGCTTGAAACTCGGACTGAACACTGAAGCTTTCTTT.

The chain uses TRBV6-6 and TRBJ2-3; D is ambiguous. Germline loops: CDR1 MNHNY, CDR2 SVGAGI (reference sequence). The CDR3 runs to 16 residues. V lost 6 bases and J 2 bases, leaving 18 bases between the germline ends. CDR3 amino acids: CASRKKVVSSTDTQYF. Written as DNA, the CDR3 is TGTGCCAGCAGGAAAAAGGTTGTCAGCTCCACAGATACGCAGTATTTT.